Here is one T cell receptor (beta chain) with its context. Its cognate antigen has yet to be identified. The input lacks base qualities; no much larger clone sits a single base away. The protocol used for the library was the immunoSEQ multiplex PCR assay. For the multiplex PCR, a mixture combining 60 forward primers for TCR Vbeta segments and 13 reverse primers for TCR Jbeta segments was used. The CDR3 region of rearranged TCR beta genes was amplified from genomic DNA by a multiplex PCR assay. The amplified TCR beta libraries were sequenced on the Illumina HiSeq System as 87-base-pair reads. The paper's processing steps were these. A later analysis counted tens of millions of unique TCR beta chains across the 650 to 800 repertoires, and some 11 million of these chains were shared by at least two donors. Raw reads were error-corrected and collapsed into unique sequences by a nearest-neighbor algorithm in which closely related sequences were merged to remove PCR and sequencing errors. To assign V, D and J gene segments, CDR3 sequences were aligned to IMGT reference sequences. For a sequence to be retained, a match of at least six nucleotides to both a V gene segment and a J gene segment was required. Rearrangements were called productive when the CDR3 lacked stop codons and stayed in frame with V and J; all others were non-productive. CDR3 was defined by IMGT convention, running from the second conserved V-encoded cysteine to the conserved J-encoded phenylalanine. The earlier analysis of 450 to 750 of the donors excluded any sequence lacking an unambiguous match to a single V gene segment. In an earlier analysis of 587 of the donors, V segments were called functional above 56.7% productive rearrangements and were called segregating when the between-donor standard deviation exceeded 5%. A statistical classification framework was built to diagnose cytomegalovirus status from the catalog of TCR beta chain sequences. V and J gene assignment, in a later analysis, came from comparing TCR nucleotide sequences with IMGT/GENE-DB human TR gene sequences. In a later analysis, CDR3 sequences and most-parsimonious VDJ recombination scenarios were assigned using the TCRdist pipeline. In a later analysis, every TCR beta chain was defined by the combination of its CDR3 amino acid sequence and its V-gene family, and reads without a unique V-gene family were dropped. In a later analysis, approximately 590 highly shared, low-generation-probability nucleotide sequences were removed to address suspected cross-contamination and a sequencing artifact. In a later analysis, a clonal expansion index for each public chain was calculated from normalized within-repertoire ranks of inferred template counts. A later analysis computed generation probabilities with a VDJ recombination model fitted to out-of-frame rearrangements, and checked the results against IGoR. In a later analysis, hypergeometric tests were used to score TCR-TCR, TCR-HLA and TCR-CMV co-occurrence, with a repertoire-size bias correction applied to TCR pairs. False discovery rates were estimated in a later analysis by permuting HLA or CMV assignments 20 times. In a later analysis, co-occurring TCRs were grouped using DBSCAN, and TCRdist sequence similarity was added for clustering within HLA-allele-positive subsets. Co-occurrence clustering excluded repertoires with fewer than 30,000 or more than 120,000 public chains, plus five with anomalous nucleotide sharing. Not all clones reach the TCRdb copy of this immuneACCESS table, which keeps in-frame sequences only. Checked studies attribute under half of the gap to unresolved V genes and leave the rest unexplained. D and trimming come from the DNA, and the V and J calls and clone size come from that table. The sample table shows a few hundred thousand clones, and about 74% are seen once. In total, the top ten clones hold 1.8% of the sample.

The data were obtained in a study of cytomegalovirus exposure and HLA in healthy donors (dated by TCRdb to the late 2010s). Background for the entire study: According to an earlier analysis of around 600 of the donors, about 190 million T cells yielded roughly 110 million unique TCR beta sequences and more than 250 Gb of sequence data. Approximately 330 gigabases of sequencing data and 91 million or so unique TCR sequences made up an early release that covered some 640 HLA-typed donors. The genetic ancestry cluster associated with self-reported Caucasian donors included 80% to 90% of the 398 genotyped donors. The aim of the study was to test whether cataloging public T cell receptors could identify signatures of past pathogen exposure. The study profiled the T cell repertoires of 500 to 800 subjects by immunosequencing and related them to cytomegalovirus serostatus. In addition to the first cohort of around 670 subjects, a separate validation cohort of some 120 different subjects was used. To predict cytomegalovirus infection status, the study brought together high-throughput TCR immunosequencing, statistical association of individual TCRs with disease status, and machine learning. To study patterns of TCR occurrence, a later analysis re-analyzed previously published TCR beta repertoires from 700 or so donors and added high-resolution HLA genotyping. In the later analysis, no new phenotypic data were used to find candidate immune exposures; instead, reliance was placed on TCR beta sequences and their occurrence across donors. To decide whether each TCR beta V gene segment behaved as functional or pseudogenic, an earlier analysis of approximately 590 of the donors relied on high-throughput TCR beta sequencing. Donor age, sex, ethnicity and CMV serostatus were compiled together with the repertoire data. A later genetic analysis took genome-wide SNP genotypes for about 55% of the roughly 670 donors and used that subset as a discovery cohort. Every discovery cohort repertoire had been produced on one sequencing platform. Class I and class II HLA loci were covered by the typing at four-digit resolution. The number of donors typed differed by locus, with about 629-630 for A, B, C, DRB1 and DQB1, around 560 for DQA1, nearly 610 for DPA1, and some 440 for DPB1. A handful of DR-DQ haplotypes were treated as single units for association and clustering because of strong linkage in the cohort. Among approximately 370 genotyped donors of the cohort, an average of roughly 230,000 unique TCR beta nucleotide sequences was sequenced per donor, of which roughly 17% were non-productive. The paper as a whole reports these results and caveats: Some IMGT-functional V segments, including TRBV6-2 and TRBV6-3, could not be distinguished by the 87-base-pair reads and were therefore excluded. Linkage disequilibrium might explain the correlated functional status among segregating V segments, but an unknown experimental factor could not be excluded. A later analysis found that TCR association rates varied across HLA loci, with DRB1 alleles showing the most associated TCRs and HLA-C alleles the fewest. At a false discovery rate of 0.05, a later analysis linked some 17,000 TCR beta sequences to specific HLA alleles. In an earlier analysis of approximately 590 of the donors, most TCR beta V segments were observed in productive rearrangements about 90% or about 30% of the time, broadly matching IMGT annotations. A cluster of highly shared sequence variants was judged likely to be a technical artifact of the sequencing pipeline. Roughly uniform sequencing depth across donors was assumed in presence/absence analyses, although this assumption may not hold. Cytomegalovirus status was reported to be diagnosed by the classifier with high specificity and sensitivity in both the original and validation cohorts. The only immune exposure information available for the cohort was CMV serostatus. Most TCR sequences were observed very rarely across donors, whereas some public TCRs were present in many individuals. Compared with the roughly 670-donor mean, donors in an Asian-associated ancestry cluster had fewer N-insertions in productive TCRs, according to a later genetic analysis. It was suggested by the authors that the approach could potentially be generalized to other disease states and immunological phenotypes. In vitro tests confirmed that a few of the cytomegalovirus-associated TCR beta chains recognize cytomegalovirus antigens. In a later analysis, several top co-occurrence clusters were reported to appear linked to parvovirus B19, influenza, CMV and Epstein-Barr virus. In a later analysis, HLA-associated TCR beta chains were found to be more clonally expanded and to have lower generation probabilities than equally common non-associated chains. A further reported finding was that TCR beta sequences accurately predicted the HLA-A and HLA-B alleles for most subjects in the first cohort. A later analysis found that most CMV-associated TCR beta chains appeared HLA-restricted, with HLA associations seemingly driven largely by CMV exposure. HLA typing was unavailable for some donors at each locus, so association tests used only the typed subset. A total of 164 TCR beta chains were listed by the study as associated with cytomegalovirus. Only TCR beta chains were sequenced in this cohort, and the absence of alpha or paired-chain data limited detectable features. When HLA alleles, especially DR and DQ, strongly co-occurred, TCR associations were difficult to assign to individual alleles. The earlier analysis of around 600 of the donors excluded fewer than 20 rarely observed V segments, including chromosome 9 orphons, because counts were too low. V-gene and J-gene trimming of TCR beta chains was associated with a missense DCLRE1C variant in a later genetic analysis, and the association was replicated in an independent cohort.

The cohort was made up of approximately 670 healthy bone marrow donors. At the time of sampling, every cohort member was nominally healthy, though immune exposures that went unrecorded were likely present. The donor was CMV seronegative and was included in the group of a few hundred seronegative cohort members. Each donor provided a peripheral blood sample, and peripheral blood mononuclear cells were used for TCR beta sequencing. The Qiagen DNeasy Blood Extraction Kit was used to extract genomic DNA from the blood cell samples. Based on the germline V gene, the CDR1 and CDR2 sequences are SNHLY and FYNNEI. The CDR3 holds 11 amino acids from the cysteine to the phenylalanine. Only the CDR3 region is kept as DNA, spanning 33 bases read in frame from base 1. V and J lose 3 bases and 7 bases, and a span of 4 bases separates them.

The sample consisted of PBMCs. The chain is assembled from TRBV2 and TRBJ2-4, with no confidently assigned D gene. This clonotype originated in a woman aged 25 to 39 in good health and CMV-seronegative. CDR3 sequence: CASSEENIQYF. The DNA reads as follows: TGTGCCAGCAGTGAGGAGAACATTCAGTACTTC. The CDR3 plus the reference TRBV2 and TRBJ2-4 genes for the other parts give the full variable domain: EPEVTQTPSHQVTQMGQEVILRCVPISNHLYFYWYRQILGQKVEFLVSFYNNEISEKSEIFDDQFSVERPDGSNFTLKIRSTKLEDSAMYFCASSEENIQYFGAGTRLSVL.